This TCR beta chain was recovered during a study of T cell repertoires in cytomegalovirus infection. Germline CDR1 reads SGHTA; CDR2 reads FQGNSA. This CDR3 is 16 amino acids long. Trimming at V came to 2 bases and at J to 7 bases, leaving 5 bases not matched to a gene. Each CDR3 protein gets one entry after TCRdb re-called the reads with MiXCR. The repertoire holds nearly 450,000 distinct CDR3 sequences, with approximately 32% as singletons. This clonotype was seen a handful of times. Its antigen remains unidentified. Points from the study as a whole: HLA-C-restricted TCR beta clonotypes specific for CMV led the ex vivo response.

This rearrangement joins TRBV7-2 to TRBJ2-1; TRBD2 matches at 13 bases. The receptor was derived from a human donor in good health (CMV status not recorded). Some clones in this sample may be carry-over from other donors' samples. Specimen: PBMCs. The CDR3 DNA reads TGTGCCAGCAGCTTACCAAGACTAGCGGGGGGTAATGAGCAGTTCTTC. Protein: CASSLPRLAGGNEQFF.